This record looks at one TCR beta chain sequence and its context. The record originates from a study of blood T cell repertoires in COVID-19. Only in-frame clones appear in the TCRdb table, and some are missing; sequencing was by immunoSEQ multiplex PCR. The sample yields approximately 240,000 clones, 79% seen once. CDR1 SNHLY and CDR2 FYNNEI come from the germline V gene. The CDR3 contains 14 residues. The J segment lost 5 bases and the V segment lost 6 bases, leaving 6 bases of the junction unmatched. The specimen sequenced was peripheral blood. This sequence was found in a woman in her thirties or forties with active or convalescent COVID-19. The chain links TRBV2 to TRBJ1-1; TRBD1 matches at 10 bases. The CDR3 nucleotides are TGTGCCAGCAGCGTCGACAGGGGGCGTACTGAAGCTTTCTTT. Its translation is CASSVDRGRTEAFF.